Listed below are T cell receptor beta chains from one sample, sequenced in a study of blood T cells in healthy people across ages. One entry per CDR3 protein results from TCRdb running MiXCR on the 5' RACE reads. The sample gives about 620,000 distinct CDR3 sequences, more than 20% of which show up once; roughly 3.9% is in the top ten. The sequenced sample was blood. The receptors originated from a man between 65 and 80 years old in good health. Each CDR3 is given with its conserved first and last residue. Clone size is given for some rows only: seen once, a few or many times, or a class if the clone is expanded.

12,TRBJ2-3,TRBV7-2,.,CASSLDGYTQYF
13,TRBJ2-5,TRBV7-9,many,CASSLSLPETQYF
13,TRBJ2-3,TRBV6-1,.,CASSEGPTDTQYF
15,TRBJ2-2,TRBV9,few,CASSVGGQNTGELFF
15,TRBJ2-7,TRBV3-1,.,CASGQAGQGLDEQYF
23,TRBJ2-1,TRBV4-3,many,CASSQVHRAPWEEAGRGYNEQFF
16,TRBJ2-5,TRBV7-8,many,CASSQRTGGAWETQYF
13,.,TRBV12-3/TRBV12-4,.,CASSILARETQYF
15,TRBJ2-5,TRBV24-1,many,CATSDLTADQETQYF
15,TRBJ2-7,TRBV6-1,.,CASSEDLDRSYEQYF
15,TRBJ1-2,TRBV5-1,.,CASSSTGGRGDGYTF
12,TRBJ2-1,TRBV20-1,.,CSGSGRYNEQFF
15,TRBJ2-1,TRBV20-1,many,CSAPRSGSSGNEQFF
12,.,TRBV2,.,CASSEDVYEQYF
15,TRBJ2-7,TRBV29-1,many,CSVDDGGLSSYEQYF
16,TRBJ2-1,TRBV15,few,CATSRDTGIGLDEQFF
13,TRBJ2-5,TRBV5-1,few,CASSLDPKETQYF
13,TRBJ2-5,TRBV10-3,few,CAISTGAGETQYF
15,TRBJ2-1,TRBV6-2/TRBV6-3,.,CASSYSHSSYNEQFF
13,TRBJ2-5,TRBV20-1,many,CSALQTNQETQYF
16,TRBJ1-6,TRBV12-3/TRBV12-4,.,CASSLEGGAVGSPLHF
16,TRBJ1-3,TRBV12-3/TRBV12-4,.,CASSITGAHSGNTIYF
15,TRBJ1-2,TRBV20-1,.,CSARDPGAEDYGYTF
13,TRBJ2-1,TRBV29-1,.,CSAGQGDYNEQFF
12,TRBJ2-1,TRBV29-1,.,CSVAGDWNEQFF
14,.,TRBV20-1,.,CSARVRGLPGEQFF
13,TRBJ1-1,TRBV6-4,.,CASSEGINTEAFF
14,TRBJ2-3,TRBV10-3,.,CAISDGPSTDTQYF
15,TRBJ2-1,TRBV28,few,CASSSQQLSYNEQFF
14,TRBJ2-5,TRBV20-1,many,CSATGTDEQETQYF
15,TRBJ2-7,TRBV3-1,few,CASSRGSGRSYEQYF
14,TRBJ1-5,TRBV27,many,CASSGHLSNQPQHF
18,TRBJ2-7,TRBV28,few,CASSPGQGLAGALYEQYF
15,TRBJ2-5,TRBV28,many,CASSVTSGDQETQYF
13,TRBJ2-1,TRBV20-1,.,CSARPRDYNEQFF
16,TRBJ2-5,TRBV19,.,CASSIGWREYQETQYF
14,TRBJ2-5,TRBV5-5,few,CASSLVQGGETQYF
11,TRBJ2-7,TRBV10-3,.,CAILVNYEQYF